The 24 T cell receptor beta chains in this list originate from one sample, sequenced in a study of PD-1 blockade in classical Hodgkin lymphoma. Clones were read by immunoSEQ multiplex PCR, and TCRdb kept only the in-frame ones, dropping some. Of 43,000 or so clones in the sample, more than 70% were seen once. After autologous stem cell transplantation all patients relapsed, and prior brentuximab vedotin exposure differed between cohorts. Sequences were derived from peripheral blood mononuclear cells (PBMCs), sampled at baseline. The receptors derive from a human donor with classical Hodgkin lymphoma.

The CDR3 sequence: CASSMTLAGARTGELFF. Here the CDR3 DNA reads TGTGCCAGTAGTATGACACTAGCGGGAGCGAGAACCGGGGAGCTGTTTTTT. This chain links TRBV19 with TRBJ2-2; TRBD2 matches 11 bases. V shed 3 bases, J shed 5 bases, and the junction held 8 bases outside the gene matches. The CDR3 sequence is 17 residues long. Germline CDR1 and CDR2: LNHDA and SQIVND (reference sequence).

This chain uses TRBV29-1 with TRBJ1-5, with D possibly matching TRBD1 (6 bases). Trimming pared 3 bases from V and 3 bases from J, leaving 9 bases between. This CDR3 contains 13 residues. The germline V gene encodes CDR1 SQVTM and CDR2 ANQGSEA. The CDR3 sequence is CSVDRGDNQPQHF. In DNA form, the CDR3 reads TGCAGCGTTGACAGGGGCGACAATCAGCCCCAGCATTTT. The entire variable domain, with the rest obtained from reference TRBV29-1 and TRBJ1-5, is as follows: SAVISQKPSRDICQRGTSLTIQCQVDSQVTMMFWYRQQPGQSLTLIATANQGSEATYESGFVIDKFPISRPNLTFSTLTVSNMSPEDSSIYLCSVDRGDNQPQHFGDGTRLSIL.

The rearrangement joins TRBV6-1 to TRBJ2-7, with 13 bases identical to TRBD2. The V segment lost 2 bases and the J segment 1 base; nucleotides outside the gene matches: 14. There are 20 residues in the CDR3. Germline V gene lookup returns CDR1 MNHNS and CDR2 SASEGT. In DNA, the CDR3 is TGTGCCAGCAGTGAATCGCGGACTAGCGGGAGCGTATTTCGGTCCTACGAGCAGTACTTC. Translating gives CASSESRTSGSVFRSYEQYF.

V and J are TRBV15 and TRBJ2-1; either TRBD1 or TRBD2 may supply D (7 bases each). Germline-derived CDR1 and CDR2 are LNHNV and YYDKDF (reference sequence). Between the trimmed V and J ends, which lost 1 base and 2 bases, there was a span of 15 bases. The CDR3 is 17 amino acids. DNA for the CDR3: TGTGCCACCAGCAGAGTAGGGGGCGGGGGAGCCTACAATGAGCAGTTCTTC. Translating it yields CATSRVGGGGAYNEQFF.

The CDR3 DNA reads TGTGCCAGCAGTACCCAGACAGGGGGCTACGGCTACACCTTC. It specifies CASSTQTGGYGYTF. V and J are TRBV6-1 and TRBJ1-2, with 10 bases identical to TRBD1. V lost 5 bases and J lost 8; bases outside the gene matches: 8. Germline V gene data show CDR1 as MNHNS and CDR2 as SASEGT. CDR3 length: 14 residues.

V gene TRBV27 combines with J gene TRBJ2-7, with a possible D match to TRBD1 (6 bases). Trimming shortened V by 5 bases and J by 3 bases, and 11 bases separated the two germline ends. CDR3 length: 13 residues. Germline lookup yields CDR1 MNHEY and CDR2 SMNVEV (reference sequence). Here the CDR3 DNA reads TGTGCCAGCAGTCCGGGACAAGTCTACGAGCAGTACTTC. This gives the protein CASSPGQVYEQYF.

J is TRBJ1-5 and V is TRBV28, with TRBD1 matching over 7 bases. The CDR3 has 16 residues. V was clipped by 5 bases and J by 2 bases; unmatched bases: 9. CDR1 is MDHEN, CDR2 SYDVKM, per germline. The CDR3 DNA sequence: TGTGCCAGCAGTCCGCCAGGGGGGCTAGGCAATCAGCCCCAGCATTTT. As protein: CASSPPGGLGNQPQHF.

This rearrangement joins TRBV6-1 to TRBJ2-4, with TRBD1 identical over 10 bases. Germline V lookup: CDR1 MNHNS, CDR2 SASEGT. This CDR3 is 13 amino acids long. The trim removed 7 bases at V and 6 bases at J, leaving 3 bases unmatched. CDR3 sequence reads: CASMGQGLNIQYF. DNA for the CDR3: TGTGCCAGCATGGGACAGGGGTTAAACATTCAGTACTTC.

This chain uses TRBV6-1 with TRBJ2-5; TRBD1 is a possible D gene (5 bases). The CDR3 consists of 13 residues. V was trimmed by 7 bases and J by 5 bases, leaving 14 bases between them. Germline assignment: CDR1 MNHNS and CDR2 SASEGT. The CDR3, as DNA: TGTGCCAGCAACCCTTGGTGGGGCGAGACCCAGTACTTC. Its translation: CASNPWWGETQYF.

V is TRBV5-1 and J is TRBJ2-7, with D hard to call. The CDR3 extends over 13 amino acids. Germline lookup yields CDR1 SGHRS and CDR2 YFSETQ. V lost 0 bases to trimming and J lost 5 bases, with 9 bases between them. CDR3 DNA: TGCGCCAGCAGCTTGGCGGGCGGCGACGAGCAGTACTTC. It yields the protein CASSLAGGDEQYF.

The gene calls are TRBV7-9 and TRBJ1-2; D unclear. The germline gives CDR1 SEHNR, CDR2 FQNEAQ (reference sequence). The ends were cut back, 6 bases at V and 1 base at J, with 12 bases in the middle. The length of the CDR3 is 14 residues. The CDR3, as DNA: TGTGCCAGCAGTTCGTCAGGATTTAACTATGGCTACACCTTC. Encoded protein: CASSSSGFNYGYTF.

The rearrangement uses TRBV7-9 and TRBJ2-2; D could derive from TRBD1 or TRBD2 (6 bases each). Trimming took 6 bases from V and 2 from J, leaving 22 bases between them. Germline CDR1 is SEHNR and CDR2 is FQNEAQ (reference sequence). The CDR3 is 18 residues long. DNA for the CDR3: TGTGCCAGCAGGCCCCAATTGGGGGGCCAAAGAAACACCGGGGAGCTGTTTTTT. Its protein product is CASRPQLGGQRNTGELFF. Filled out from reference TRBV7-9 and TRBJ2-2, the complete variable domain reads DTGVSQNPRHKITKRGQNVTFRCDPISEHNRLYWYRQTLGQGPEFLTYFQNEAQLEKSRLLSDRFSAERPKGSFSTLEIQRTEQGDSAMYLCASRPQLGGQRNTGELFFGEGSRLTVL.

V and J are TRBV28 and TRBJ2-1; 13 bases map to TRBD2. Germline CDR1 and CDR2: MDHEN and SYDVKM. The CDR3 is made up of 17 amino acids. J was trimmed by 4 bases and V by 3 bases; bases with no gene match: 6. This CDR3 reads CASSLLPGLAGYNEQFF. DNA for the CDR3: TGTGCCAGCAGTTTGTTACCGGGACTAGCGGGGTACAATGAGCAGTTCTTC. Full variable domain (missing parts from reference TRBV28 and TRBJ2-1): DVKVTQSSRYLVKRTGEKVFLECVQDMDHENMFWYRQDPGLGLRLIYFSYDVKMKEKGDIPEGYSVSREKKERFSLILESASTNQTSMYLCASSLLPGLAGYNEQFFGPGTRLTVL.

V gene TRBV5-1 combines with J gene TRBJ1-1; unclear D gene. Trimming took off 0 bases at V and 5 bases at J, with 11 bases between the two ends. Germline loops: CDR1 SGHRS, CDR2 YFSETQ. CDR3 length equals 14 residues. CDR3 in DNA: TGCGCCAGCAGCTTGGCATCCTTCGAGACTGAAGCTTTCTTT. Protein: CASSLASFETEAFF.

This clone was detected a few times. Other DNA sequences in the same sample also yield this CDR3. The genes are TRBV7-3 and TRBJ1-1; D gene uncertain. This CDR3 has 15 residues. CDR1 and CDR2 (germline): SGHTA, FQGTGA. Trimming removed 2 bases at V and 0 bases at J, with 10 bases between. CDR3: CASSLSPAMNTEAFF. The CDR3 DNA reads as TGTGCCAGCAGCTTATCCCCAGCCATGAACACTGAAGCTTTCTTT.

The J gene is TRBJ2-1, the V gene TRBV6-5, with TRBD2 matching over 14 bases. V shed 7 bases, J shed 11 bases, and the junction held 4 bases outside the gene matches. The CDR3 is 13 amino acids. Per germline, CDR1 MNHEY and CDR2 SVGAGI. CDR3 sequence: CASTGTSGGQQFF. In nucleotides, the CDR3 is TGTGCCAGCACCGGGACTAGCGGGGGCCAGCAGTTCTTC.

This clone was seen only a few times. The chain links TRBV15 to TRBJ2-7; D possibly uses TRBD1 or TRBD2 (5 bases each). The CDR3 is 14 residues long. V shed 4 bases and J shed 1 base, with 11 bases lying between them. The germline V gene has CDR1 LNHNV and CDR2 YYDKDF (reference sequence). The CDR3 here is CATSTGTGSYEQYF. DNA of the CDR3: TGTGCCACCAGCACCGGGACGGGTTCCTACGAGCAGTACTTC. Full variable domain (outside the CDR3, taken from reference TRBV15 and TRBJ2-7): DAMVIQNPRYQVTQFGKPVTLSCSQTLNHNVMYWYQQKSSQAPKLLFHYYDKDFNNEADTPDNFQSRRPNTSFCFLDIRSPGLGDTAMYLCATSTGTGSYEQYFGPGTRLTVT.

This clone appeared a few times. The CDR3 DNA follows: TGTGCCAGCAGCCGGACAGGGAACTATGGCTACACCTTC. Its protein product is CASSRTGNYGYTF. The rearrangement links TRBV28 to TRBJ1-2; 8 bases fit TRBD1. CDR1 and CDR2 from the germline V gene are MDHEN and SYDVKM. Unmatched junction bases numbered 2, after V lost 6 bases and J lost 2 bases. The CDR3 runs to 13 residues.

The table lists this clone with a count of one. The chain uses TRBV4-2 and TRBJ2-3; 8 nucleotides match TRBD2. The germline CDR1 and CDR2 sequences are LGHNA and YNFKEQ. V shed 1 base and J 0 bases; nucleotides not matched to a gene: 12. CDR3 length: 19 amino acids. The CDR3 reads CASSQVPSGGYSSTDTQYF. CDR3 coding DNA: TGTGCCAGCAGCCAAGTGCCCAGCGGGGGTTACTCTAGCACAGATACGCAGTATTTT.

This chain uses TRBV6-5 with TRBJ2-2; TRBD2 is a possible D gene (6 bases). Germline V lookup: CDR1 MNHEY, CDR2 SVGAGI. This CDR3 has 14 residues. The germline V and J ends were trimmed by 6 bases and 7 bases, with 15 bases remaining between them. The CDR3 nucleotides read TGTGCCAGCAGCCCGCGGGTCGGGAGCGGGGAGCTGTTTTTT. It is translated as CASSPRVGSGELFF.

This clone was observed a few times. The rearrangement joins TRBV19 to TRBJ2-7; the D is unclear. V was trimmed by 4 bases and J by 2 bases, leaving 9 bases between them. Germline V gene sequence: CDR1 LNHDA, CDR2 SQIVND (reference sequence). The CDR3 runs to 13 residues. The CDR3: CASSRGRAYEQYF. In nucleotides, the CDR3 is TGTGCCAGTAGTAGAGGACGGGCCTACGAGCAGTACTTC.

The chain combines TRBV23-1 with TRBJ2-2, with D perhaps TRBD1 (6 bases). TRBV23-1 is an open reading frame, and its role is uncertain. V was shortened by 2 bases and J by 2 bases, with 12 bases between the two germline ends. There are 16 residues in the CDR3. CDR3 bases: TGCGCCAGCAGTCAAAAACAGGGCTGTAACACCGGGGAGCTGTTTTTT. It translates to CASSQKQGCNTGELFF.

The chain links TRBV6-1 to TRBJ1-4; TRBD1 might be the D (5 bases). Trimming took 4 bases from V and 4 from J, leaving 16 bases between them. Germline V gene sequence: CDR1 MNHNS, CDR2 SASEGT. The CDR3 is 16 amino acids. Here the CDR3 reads CASSAAGISYNEKLFF. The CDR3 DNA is TGTGCCAGCAGTGCGGCAGGGATCTCCTATAATGAAAAACTGTTTTTT.

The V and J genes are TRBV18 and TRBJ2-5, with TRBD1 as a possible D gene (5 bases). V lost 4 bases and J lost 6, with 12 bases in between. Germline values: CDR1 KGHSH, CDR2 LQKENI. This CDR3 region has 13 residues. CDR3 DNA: TGTGCCAGCTCACGCCCAGGGTTAAAGACCCAGTACTTC. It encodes CASSRPGLKTQYF.